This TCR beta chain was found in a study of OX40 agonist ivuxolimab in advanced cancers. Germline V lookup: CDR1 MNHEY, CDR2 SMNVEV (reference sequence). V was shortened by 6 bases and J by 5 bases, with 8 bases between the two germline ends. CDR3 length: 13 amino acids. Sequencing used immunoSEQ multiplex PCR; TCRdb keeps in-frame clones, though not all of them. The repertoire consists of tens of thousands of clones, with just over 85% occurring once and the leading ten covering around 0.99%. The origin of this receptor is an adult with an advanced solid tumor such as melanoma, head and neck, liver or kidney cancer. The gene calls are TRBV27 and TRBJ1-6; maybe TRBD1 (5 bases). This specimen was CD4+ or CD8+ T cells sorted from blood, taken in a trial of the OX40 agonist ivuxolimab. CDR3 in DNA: TGTGCCAGCAGGGACAAGGATAATTCACCCCTCCACTTT. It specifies CASRDKDNSPLHF.